The clone carrying this TCR beta chain appeared a single time. The sample belongs to a study of identifying expanded T cells in peripheral blood. The V and J ends lost 4 bases and 7 bases respectively, with 11 bases between them. This CDR3 has 12 residues. Germline V gives CDR1 SGHNT, CDR2 YYREEE (reference sequence). The method was immunoSEQ multiplex PCR; TCRdb's version includes in-frame clones alone and lacks a portion of them. This sample has about 91,000 clones, with about nine tenths found just once. Sequencing input: blood. The chain couples TRBV5-4 to TRBJ1-2; maybe TRBD1 (5 bases). The receptor comes from a person between 18 and 70 years old in good health. The CDR3 nucleotides are TGTGCCAGCAGCGCAGGGTACGGTGGCTACACCTTC. Its translation is CASSAGYGGYTF.